The 6 T cell receptor beta chains below all came from one sample that was sequenced in a study of PD-1 blockade in classical Hodgkin lymphoma. TCRdb's copy holds only in-frame clones and misses some; the assay was immunoSEQ multiplex PCR. The repertoire consists of 10,000 to 15,000 clones, with roughly 90% occurring once and the leading ten covering more than 0.4%. Autologous stem cell transplantation was followed by relapse in every patient, and brentuximab vedotin exposure varied. Magnetic negative selection served to purify CD4+ T cells out of PBMCs that had been thawed. The sample was CD4+ T cells from blood, taken at baseline. Every receptor here comes from a human donor with classical Hodgkin lymphoma.

The chain is built from TRBV10-3 and TRBJ2-6; no clear D. The CDR3 consists of 14 residues. CDR1 and CDR2 from the germline V gene are ENHRY and SYGVKD. The V and J ends lost 4 bases and 0 bases respectively, with 4 bases between them. The CDR3 nucleotides are TGTGCCATCAGTGGGGTCTCTGGGGCCAACGTCCTGACTTTC. Its protein is CAISGVSGANVLTF.

The chain employs TRBV15 and TRBJ1-4, with 7 bases that match TRBD1. The CDR3 sequence is 16 residues long. Germline V gene sequence: CDR1 LNHNV, CDR2 YYDKDF (reference sequence). J was trimmed by 0 bases and V by 5 bases; bases with no gene match: 6. CDR3 in amino acids: CATSLQDRATNEKLFF. DNA for the CDR3: TGTGCCACCAGCCTACAAGACAGGGCAACTAATGAAAAACTGTTTTTT. Supplemented by reference TRBV15 and TRBJ1-4, the full variable domain reads DAMVIQNPRYQVTQFGKPVTLSCSQTLNHNVMYWYQQKSSQAPKLLFHYYDKDFNNEADTPDNFQSRRPNTSFCFLDIRSPGLGDTAMYLCATSLQDRATNEKLFFGSGTQLSVL.

The chain combines TRBV10-3 with TRBJ2-1, with a possible D match to TRBD1 (6 bases). CDR3 length: 14 residues. Germline CDR1 reads ENHRY; CDR2 reads SYGVKD. V was trimmed by 8 bases and J by 7 bases, leaving 18 bases between them. Here the CDR3 DNA reads TGTGCCATCGGGGGCACTATACTCACTAATGAGCAGTTCTTC. This translates into CAIGGTILTNEQFF.

The chain links TRBV5-5 to TRBJ1-5, with D tentatively TRBD1 (6 bases). The germline V gene has CDR1 SGHKS and CDR2 YYEKEE (reference sequence). Between the trimmed V and J ends, which lost 1 base and 0 bases, there was a span of 14 bases. The CDR3 extends over 17 amino acids. The CDR3 region is CASSLSTGTLSNQPQHF. CDR3 bases: TGTGCCAGCAGCTTGTCGACCGGGACACTTAGCAATCAGCCCCAGCATTTT.

The chain's CDR3 is CASSVGLAGGVAYNEQFF. CDR3 nucleotides: TGTGCCAGCAGCGTAGGGCTAGCGGGAGGAGTAGCCTACAATGAGCAGTTCTTC. V gene TRBV9 combines with J gene TRBJ2-1; TRBD2 aligns across 11 bases. Germline V gene data show CDR1 as SGDLS and CDR2 as YYNGEE. This CDR3 has 18 amino acids. The J segment lost 2 bases and the V segment lost 0 bases, leaving 7 bases of the junction unmatched. Variable domain in full (rest from reference TRBV9 and TRBJ2-1): DSGVTQTPKHLITATGQRVTLRCSPRSGDLSVYWYQQSLDQGLQFLIQYYNGEERAKGNILERFSAQQFPDLHSELNLSSLELGDSALYFCASSVGLAGGVAYNEQFFGPGTRLTVL.

V usage is TRBV28 and J usage is TRBJ1-5; 9 bases line up with TRBD1. Germline V lookup: CDR1 MDHEN, CDR2 SYDVKM. The length of the CDR3 is 19 residues. The V and J ends lost 3 bases and 2 bases, in that order; junction bases with no gene match: 14. The CDR3: CASSLVAGQGPFGNQPQHF. CDR3 in DNA: TGTGCCAGCAGTTTGGTTGCGGGACAGGGCCCATTTGGCAATCAGCCCCAGCATTTT.